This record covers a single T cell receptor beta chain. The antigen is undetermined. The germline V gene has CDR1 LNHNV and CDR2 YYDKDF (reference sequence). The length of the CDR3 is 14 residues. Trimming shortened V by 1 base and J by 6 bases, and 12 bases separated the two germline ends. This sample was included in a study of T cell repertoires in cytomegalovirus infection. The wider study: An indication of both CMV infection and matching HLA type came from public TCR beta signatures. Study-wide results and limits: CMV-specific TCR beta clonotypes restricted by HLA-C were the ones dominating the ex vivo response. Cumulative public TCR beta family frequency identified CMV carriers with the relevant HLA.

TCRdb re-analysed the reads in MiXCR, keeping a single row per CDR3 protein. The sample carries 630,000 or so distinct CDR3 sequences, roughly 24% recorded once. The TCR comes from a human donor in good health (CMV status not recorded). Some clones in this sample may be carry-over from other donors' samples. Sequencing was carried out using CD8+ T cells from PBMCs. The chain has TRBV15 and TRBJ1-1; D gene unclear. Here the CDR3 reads CATSRGHLLPEAFF. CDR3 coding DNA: TGTGCCACCAGCAGAGGACACCTACTGCCTGAAGCTTTCTTT.